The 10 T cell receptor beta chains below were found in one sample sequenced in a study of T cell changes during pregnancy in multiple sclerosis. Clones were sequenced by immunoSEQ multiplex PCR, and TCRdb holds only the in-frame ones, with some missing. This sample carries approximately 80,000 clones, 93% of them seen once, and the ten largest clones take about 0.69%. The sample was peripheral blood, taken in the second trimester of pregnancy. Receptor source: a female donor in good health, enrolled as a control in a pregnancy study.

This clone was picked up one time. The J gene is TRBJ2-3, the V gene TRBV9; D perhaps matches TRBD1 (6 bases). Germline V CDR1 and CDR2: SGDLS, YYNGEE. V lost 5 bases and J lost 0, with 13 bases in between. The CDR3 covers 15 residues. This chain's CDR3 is CASSMGATSTDTQYF. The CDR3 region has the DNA TGTGCCAGCAGTATGGGGGCTACTAGCACAGATACGCAGTATTTT.

DNA of the CDR3: TGCGCCAGCAGCTCAACAGGGGAGATCAGTAATTCACCCCTCCACTTT. It translates to CASSSTGEISNSPLHF. V is TRBV5-1 and J is TRBJ1-6, with 7 bases lining up with TRBD1. Trimming at V came to 3 bases and at J to 6 bases, leaving 9 bases not matched to a gene. This CDR3 has 16 amino acids. CDR1 SGHRS and CDR2 YFSETQ come from the germline V gene. Supplemented by reference TRBV5-1 and TRBJ1-6, the full variable domain reads KAGVTQTPRYLIKTRGQQVTLSCSPISGHRSVSWYQQTPGQGLQFLFEYFSETQRNKGNFPGRFSGRQFSNSRSEMNVSTLELGDSALYLCASSSTGEISNSPLHFGNGTRLTVT.

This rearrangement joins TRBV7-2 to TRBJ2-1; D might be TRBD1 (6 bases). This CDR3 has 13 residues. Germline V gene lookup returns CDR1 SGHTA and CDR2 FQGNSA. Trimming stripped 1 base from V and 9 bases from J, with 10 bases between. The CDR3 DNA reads TGTGCCAGCAGCTTAGTACAGGGCACTGAGCAGTTCTTC. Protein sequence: CASSLVQGTEQFF.

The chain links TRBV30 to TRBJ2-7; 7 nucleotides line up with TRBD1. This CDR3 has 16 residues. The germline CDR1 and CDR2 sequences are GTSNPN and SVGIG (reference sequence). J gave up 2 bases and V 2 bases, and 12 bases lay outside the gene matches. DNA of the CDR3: TGTGCCTGGAGTCCCTCCGGGACAGAAGGGACCTACGAGCAGTACTTC. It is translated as CAWSPSGTEGTYEQYF.

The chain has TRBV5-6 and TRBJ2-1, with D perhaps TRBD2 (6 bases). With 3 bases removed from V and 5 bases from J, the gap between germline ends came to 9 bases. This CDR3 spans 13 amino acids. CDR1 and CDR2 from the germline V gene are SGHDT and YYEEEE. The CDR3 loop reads CASSWGEDNEQFF. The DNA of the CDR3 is TGTGCCAGCAGCTGGGGGGAAGACAATGAGCAGTTCTTC. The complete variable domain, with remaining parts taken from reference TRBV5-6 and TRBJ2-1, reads DAGVTQSPTHLIKTRGQQVTLRCSPKSGHDTVSWYQQALGQGPQFIFQYYEEEERQRGNFPDRFSGHQFPNYSSELNVNALLLGDSALYLCASSWGEDNEQFFGPGTRLTVL.

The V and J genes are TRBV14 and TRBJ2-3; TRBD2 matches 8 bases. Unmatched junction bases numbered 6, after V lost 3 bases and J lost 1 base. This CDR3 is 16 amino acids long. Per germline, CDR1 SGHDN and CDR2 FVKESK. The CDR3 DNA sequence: TGTGCCAGCAGCCATCTATATAGCGGGGGCACAGATACGCAGTATTTT. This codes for CASSHLYSGGTDTQYF. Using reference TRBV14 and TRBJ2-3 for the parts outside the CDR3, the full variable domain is EAGVTQFPSHSVIEKGQTVTLRCDPISGHDNLYWYRRVMGKEIKFLLHFVKESKQDESGMPNNRFLAERTGGTYSTLKVQPAELEDSGVYFCASSHLYSGGTDTQYFGPGTRLTVL.

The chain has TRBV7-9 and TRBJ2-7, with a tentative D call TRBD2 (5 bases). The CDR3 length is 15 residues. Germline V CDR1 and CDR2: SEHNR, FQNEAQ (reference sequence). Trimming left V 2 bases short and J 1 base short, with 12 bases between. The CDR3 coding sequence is TGTGCCAGCAGCTTAAATGAGAGGGATTCCTACGAGCAGTACTTC. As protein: CASSLNERDSYEQYF.

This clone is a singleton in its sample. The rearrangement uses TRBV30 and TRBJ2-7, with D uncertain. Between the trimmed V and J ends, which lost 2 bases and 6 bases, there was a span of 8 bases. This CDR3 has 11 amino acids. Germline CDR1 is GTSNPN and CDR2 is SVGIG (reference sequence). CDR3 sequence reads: CAWSQSSEQYF. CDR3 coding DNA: TGTGCCTGGAGTCAGTCTAGCGAGCAGTACTTC.

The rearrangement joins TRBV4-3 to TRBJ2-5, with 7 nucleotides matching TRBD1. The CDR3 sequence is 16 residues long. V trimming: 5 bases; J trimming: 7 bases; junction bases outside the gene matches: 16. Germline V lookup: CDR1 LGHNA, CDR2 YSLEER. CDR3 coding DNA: TGCGCCAGCAGCAAAGGAACCGACAGGGACGTGGGGACCCAGTACTTC. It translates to CASSKGTDRDVGTQYF.

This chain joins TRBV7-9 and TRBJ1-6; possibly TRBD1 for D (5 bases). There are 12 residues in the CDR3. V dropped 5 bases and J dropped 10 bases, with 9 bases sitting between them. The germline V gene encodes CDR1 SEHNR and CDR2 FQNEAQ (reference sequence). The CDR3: CASSRQTSPLHF. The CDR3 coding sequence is TGTGCCAGCAGCCGACAGACCTCACCCCTCCACTTT. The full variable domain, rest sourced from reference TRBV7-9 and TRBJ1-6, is DTGVSQNPRHKITKRGQNVTFRCDPISEHNRLYWYRQTLGQGPEFLTYFQNEAQLEKSRLLSDRFSAERPKGSFSTLEIQRTEQGDSAMYLCASSRQTSPLHFGNGTRLTVT.